This is a list of T cell receptor beta chains from one sample in a study of shared clonotypes between healthy human individuals. Repertoires were generated with immunoSEQ multiplex PCR, while TCRdb's copy carries only in-frame clones and drops some. The repertoire holds 2 million to 3 million clones, with roughly 92% as singletons. Sequences were obtained from naive CD4+ T cells sorted from blood. These receptors originate from a man aged 18-30 years in good health. Each CDR3 is given with its conserved first and last residue. A D gene is named only where the DNA matches it firmly. Some rows have no size entry. The others give once, few or many, or a class for an expanded clone.

CDR3: CASSIGTGGSNTQYF; DNA: TGCGCCAGCAGCATCGGGACAGGCGGTTCAAATACGCAGTATTTT; D: TRBD1; size: NA; J: TRBJ2-3; V: TRBV5-1
CDR3: CASSPQTQFRLNTEAFF; DNA: TGCGCCAGCAGCCCCCAGACGCAATTCAGGTTGAACACTGAAGCTTTCTTT; D: NA; size: NA; J: TRBJ1-1; V: TRBV4-1
CDR3: CASSLYDRSSGEQYF; DNA: TGTGCCAGCAGTTTGTACGACAGGAGCTCGGGGGAGCAGTACTTC; D: NA; size: NA; J: TRBJ2-7; V: TRBV28
CDR3: CASSYSGTGTYEQYF; DNA: TGTGCCAGCAGTTACTCCGGGACAGGAACCTACGAGCAGTACTTC; D: TRBD1; size: NA; J: TRBJ2-7; V: TRBV6-5
CDR3: CASGRVAGDLRTDTQYF; DNA: TGTGCCAGCGGCCGCGTAGCGGGGGACCTCCGCACAGATACGCAGTATTTT; D: TRBD2; size: NA; J: TRBJ2-3; V: TRBV13
CDR3: CAWSEQTNSPLHF; DNA: TGTGCCTGGAGTGAACAGACAAATTCACCCCTCCACTTT; D: NA; size: NA; J: TRBJ1-6; V: TRBV30
CDR3: CASSPSNRHNEQFF; DNA: TGTGCCAGCAGCCCTTCGAACCGGCACAATGAGCAGTTCTTC; D: NA; size: NA; J: TRBJ2-1; V: TRBV7-9
CDR3: CASSPTSGSNADTQYF; DNA: TGCGCCAGCAGCCCGACTAGCGGGAGTAACGCAGATACGCAGTATTTT; D: TRBD2; size: NA; J: TRBJ2-3; V: TRBV4-1
CDR3: CASSLANYNEQFF; DNA: TGTGCCAGCAGCTTGGCCAATTACAATGAGCAGTTCTTC; D: NA; size: NA; J: TRBJ2-1; V: TRBV5-8
CDR3: CASRGYNYEQYF; DNA: TGCGCCAGCAGGGGCTACAACTACGAGCAGTACTTC; D: NA; size: once; J: TRBJ2-7; V: TRBV10-2
CDR3: CAWTGTRNTEAFF; DNA: TGTGCCTGGACAGGGACCAGAAACACTGAAGCTTTCTTT; D: NA; size: NA; J: TRBJ1-1; V: TRBV30
CDR3: CATRRGYPYEQYF; DNA: TGTGCCACAAGACGGGGGTACCCCTACGAGCAGTACTTC; D: NA; size: NA; J: TRBJ2-7; V: TRBV2
CDR3: CASSPIGGAGELFF; DNA: TGTGCCAGCAGCCCCATCGGGGGCGCCGGGGAGCTGTTTTTT; D: NA; size: NA; J: TRBJ2-2; V: TRBV11-2
CDR3: CASSEPGLTCNEQFF; DNA: TGTGCCAGCAGTGAACCGGGACTAACTTGCAATGAGCAGTTCTTC; D: TRBD2; size: NA; J: TRBJ2-1; V: TRBV6-1
CDR3: CASSPPWLGMDTIYF; DNA: TGTGCCAGCAGTCCCCCATGGTTAGGGATGGACACCATATATTTT; D: NA; size: once; J: TRBJ1-3; V: TRBV28
CDR3: CAISEGRGAPQETQYF; DNA: TGTGCCATCAGTGAGGGGCGGGGGGCCCCTCAAGAGACCCAGTACTTC; D: TRBD2; size: NA; J: TRBJ2-5; V: TRBV10-3
CDR3: CASSLGTQPPLHF; DNA: TGCGCCAGCAGCTTGGGGACACAGCCTCCCCTCCACTTT; D: NA; size: NA; J: TRBJ1-6; V: TRBV5-1
CDR3: CASSQDTLRDTQYF; DNA: TGCGCCAGCAGCCAAGACACTCTTCGGGATACGCAGTATTTT; D: NA; size: NA; J: TRBJ2-3; V: TRBV4-3
CDR3: CAIRRTENEKLFF; DNA: TGTGCCATCAGGAGGACAGAAAATGAAAAACTGTTTTTT; D: NA; size: NA; J: TRBJ1-4; V: TRBV10-3
CDR3: CASSPADAGGYEQYF; DNA: TGTGCCAGCAGTCCCGCTGATGCAGGCGGCTACGAGCAGTACTTC; D: NA; size: NA; J: TRBJ2-7; V: TRBV28
CDR3: CAKGDSNQPQHF; DNA: TGTGCCAAGGGGGATAGCAATCAGCCCCAGCATTTT; D: NA; size: few; J: TRBJ1-5; V: TRBV2
CDR3: CASLRDSNQPQHF; DNA: TGTGCCAGCCTGAGGGATAGCAATCAGCCCCAGCATTTT; D: NA; size: NA; J: TRBJ1-5; V: TRBV2
CDR3: CASSPQTVRNYGYTF; DNA: TGTGCCAGCAGTCCTCAGACGGTCCGGAACTATGGCTACACCTTC; D: NA; size: NA; J: TRBJ1-2; V: TRBV6-5
CDR3: CASSEGEINETQYF; DNA: TGTGCCAGCAGTGAGGGGGAAATTAATGAGACCCAGTACTTC; D: NA; size: NA; J: TRBJ2-5; V: TRBV2
CDR3: CASSSELNEKLFF; DNA: TGTGCCAGCAGCTCGGAGCTTAATGAAAAACTGTTTTTT; D: NA; size: NA; J: TRBJ1-4; V: TRBV5-6
CDR3: CAWSSRDRLGSPLHF; DNA: TGTGCCTGGAGTTCTCGGGACAGGCTCGGATCACCCCTCCACTTT; D: TRBD1; size: few; J: TRBJ1-6; V: TRBV30
CDR3: CASSARTGGATAYEQYF; DNA: TGTGCCAGCAGTGCGAGGACAGGGGGCGCGACCGCCTACGAGCAGTACTTC; D: TRBD1; size: NA; J: TRBJ2-7; V: TRBV6-1
CDR3: CASSLREGFYGYTF; DNA: TGCGCCAGCAGCCTCAGGGAGGGATTTTATGGCTACACCTTC; D: NA; size: NA; J: TRBJ1-2; V: TRBV4-1
CDR3: CASSEKARLETQYF; DNA: TGTGCCAGCAGTGAAAAGGCTAGGTTGGAGACCCAGTACTTC; D: NA; size: NA; J: TRBJ2-5; V: TRBV6-4
CDR3: CSVMAGRTEAFF; DNA: TGCAGCGTGATGGCCGGGAGAACTGAAGCTTTCTTT; D: NA; size: NA; J: TRBJ1-1; V: TRBV29-1
CDR3: CASSPGRSSGNTIYF; DNA: TGCGCCAGCAGTCCGGGACGGAGCTCTGGAAACACCATATATTTT; D: NA; size: NA; J: TRBJ1-3; V: TRBV5-1
CDR3: CASTSILGRETEAFF; DNA: TGTGCCAGCACCTCTATTCTGGGGAGGGAGACTGAAGCTTTCTTT; D: NA; size: NA; J: TRBJ1-1; V: TRBV7-9
CDR3: CASSEGTGDPYNEQFF; DNA: TGTGCCAGCAGTGAAGGGACAGGGGACCCCTACAATGAGCAGTTCTTC; D: TRBD1; size: NA; J: TRBJ2-1; V: TRBV25-1
CDR3: CAWSAITGTPGELFF; DNA: TGTGCCTGGAGTGCAATTACAGGGACACCCGGGGAGCTGTTTTTT; D: NA; size: NA; J: TRBJ2-2; V: TRBV30
CDR3: CSVEVALAGVFYNEQFF; DNA: TGCAGCGTTGAAGTGGCACTAGCGGGAGTCTTCTACAATGAGCAGTTCTTC; D: TRBD2; size: NA; J: TRBJ2-1; V: TRBV29-1
CDR3: CASSEFVGSGDGQHNSPLHF; DNA: TGCGCCAGCAGTGAGTTTGTTGGGTCTGGAGACGGACAACATAATTCACCCCTCCACTTT; D: NA; size: NA; J: TRBJ1-6; V: TRBV10-1
CDR3: CASSLGPSYEQYF; DNA: TGTGCCAGCAGCCTCGGCCCGAGCTACGAGCAGTACTTC; D: NA; size: NA; J: TRBJ2-7; V: TRBV6-5
CDR3: CAIRGTESYEQYF; DNA: TGTGCCATCAGAGGGACAGAGTCCTACGAGCAGTACTTC; D: TRBD1; size: once; J: TRBJ2-7; V: TRBV10-3
CDR3: CASSPAGLGSSYEQYF; DNA: TGTGCCAGCTCACCAGCAGGACTAGGATCCTCCTACGAGCAGTACTTC; D: TRBD2; size: few; J: TRBJ2-7; V: TRBV18
CDR3: CASSLDSGGIEAFF; DNA: TGTGCCAGCAGCTTAGATTCGGGAGGGATCGAAGCTTTCTTT; D: NA; size: NA; J: TRBJ1-1; V: TRBV7-2
CDR3: CASGGWRENADTQYF; DNA: TGTGCCAGCGGGGGATGGCGGGAGAATGCAGATACGCAGTATTTT; D: TRBD2; size: NA; J: TRBJ2-3; V: TRBV6-1
CDR3: CASRPRDVLGNQPQHF; DNA: TGTGCCAGCAGGCCCCGGGACGTTCTCGGCAATCAGCCCCAGCATTTT; D: NA; size: NA; J: TRBJ1-5; V: TRBV2
CDR3: CASSLAGQGPIYGYTF; DNA: TGTGCCAGCAGCTTAGCGGGACAGGGGCCCATCTATGGCTACACCTTC; D: TRBD1; size: NA; J: TRBJ1-2; V: TRBV7-9
CDR3: CAISESTSRGYTF; DNA: TGTGCCATCAGTGAGTCAACCTCGCGAGGCTACACCTTC; D: NA; size: NA; J: TRBJ1-2; V: TRBV10-3
CDR3: CASSQGQASYNEQFF; DNA: TGTGCCAGCAGCCAGGGACAGGCGTCCTACAATGAGCAGTTCTTC; D: TRBD1; size: NA; J: TRBJ2-1; V: TRBV11-2
CDR3: CASSLRERETQYF; DNA: TGTGCTAGCAGCTTAAGGGAGCGGGAGACCCAGTACTTC; D: NA; size: NA; J: TRBJ2-5; V: TRBV7-7
CDR3: CASSYGLVGGGEQFF; DNA: TGTGCCAGCAGTTACGGACTAGTTGGTGGGGGTGAGCAGTTCTTC; D: TRBD2; size: once; J: TRBJ2-1; V: TRBV6-5
CDR3: CAISESYGYTF; DNA: TGTGCCATCAGTGAGTCTTATGGCTACACCTTC; D: NA; size: NA; J: TRBJ1-2; V: TRBV10-3
CDR3: CASSPRLAEGGETQYF; DNA: TGTGCCAGCAGTCCGCGACTAGCGGAGGGGGGGGAGACCCAGTACTTC; D: TRBD2; size: NA; J: TRBJ2-5; V: TRBV28
CDR3: CASSPQGSGELFF; DNA: TGTGCCAGCAGTCCACAGGGGTCCGGGGAGCTGTTTTTT; D: TRBD1; size: NA; J: TRBJ2-2; V: TRBV6-5
CDR3: CASSRRTGGLHGYTF; DNA: TGTGCCAGCAGTAGGCGGACAGGGGGACTGCATGGCTACACCTTC; D: TRBD1; size: NA; J: TRBJ1-2; V: TRBV6-5